One and the same sample provided the 16 T cell receptor beta chains below, sequenced in a study of T cells in Graves' hyperthyroidism and ophthalmopathy. Amplification targeted TCR beta CDR3 regions from RNA transcripts. TCR CDR3 regions were first amplified by RT-PCR with HTBI primers. TCRdb itself ran the multiplex PCR reads through MiXCR, one entry per CDR3 protein. The sample shows 480,000 or so distinct CDR3 sequences, over 13% of them seen only once. Source material: blood. These receptors originate from a woman younger than 35 with Graves' hyperthyroidism.

This clonotype showed up many times. The rearrangement joins TRBV12-3 or TRBV12-4 to TRBJ2-5, with D hard to call. Trimming removed 5 bases from V and 4 bases from J, with 8 bases in between. CDR3 length: 12 amino acids. This CDR3 reads CASSPYTETQYF. CDR3 nucleotides: TGTGCCAGCAGTCCCTATACAGAGACCCAGTACTTC.

This clonotype was picked up a small number of times. This sequence joins TRBV30 and TRBJ2-3; no firm D call. Germline values: CDR1 GTSNPN, CDR2 SVGIG (reference sequence). The ends were cut back, 3 bases at V and 3 bases at J, with 10 bases in the middle. This CDR3 has 13 amino acids. This CDR3 reads CAWSASHTDTQYF. DNA of the CDR3: TGTGCCTGGAGCGCTAGTCATACAGATACGCAGTATTTT.

The J gene is TRBJ2-4, the V gene TRBV7-9; perhaps TRBD2 as D (5 bases). The V end lost 5 bases, the J end lost 5 bases, and 7 bases lay between the germline ends. Per the germline V gene, CDR1 is SEHNR and CDR2 is FQNEAQ (reference sequence). This CDR3 has 12 amino acids. The CDR3 sequence: CASSPGENIQYF. CDR3 in DNA: TGTGCCAGCAGCCCCGGGGAAAACATTCAGTACTTC. The whole variable domain, remainder taken from reference TRBV7-9 and TRBJ2-4, is DTGVSQNPRHKITKRGQNVTFRCDPISEHNRLYWYRQTLGQGPEFLTYFQNEAQLEKSRLLSDRFSAERPKGSFSTLEIQRTEQGDSAMYLCASSPGENIQYFGAGTRLSVL.

This clonotype was seen a handful of times. The gene calls are TRBV7-6 and TRBJ2-3; D gene unclear. CDR1 and CDR2 from the germline V gene are SGHVS and FNYEAQ. CDR3 length: 15 residues. Deletions cut 1 base from V and 2 bases from J, with 10 bases between. The CDR3 bases are TGTGCCAGCAGCTTAGAAAGGGCCCCCACAGATACGCAGTATTTT. This gives the protein CASSLERAPTDTQYF.

This clonotype was detected ten times or more. The V gene is TRBV5-6, the J gene TRBJ1-1; no clear D. The CDR3 is 13 residues long. The V end was cut by 4 bases, the J end by 3 bases, with 10 bases between. Germline V gene data show CDR1 as SGHDT and CDR2 as YYEEEE. CDR3 protein: CASSPATDTEAFF. The CDR3 DNA sequence: TGTGCCAGCAGCCCTGCCACTGACACTGAAGCTTTCTTT.

This clonotype was seen many times. V and J are TRBV4-2 and TRBJ2-7; 10 bases agree with TRBD2. Germline CDR1 is LGHNA and CDR2 is YNFKEQ. The CDR3 contains 15 residues. Trimming cost V 1 base and J 2 bases; bases outside gene matches: 2. DNA for the CDR3: TGTGCCAGCAGCCAAGGACTAGCGGGCGCCTACGAGCAGTACTTC. Translating gives CASSQGLAGAYEQYF.

This clonotype was counted at least ten times. This sequence joins TRBV5-1 and TRBJ2-3, with 12 nucleotides matching TRBD2. Germline trimming cut 0 bases from V and 6 bases from J; bases unmatched to any gene: 5. The length of the CDR3 is 16 residues. Germline CDR1 and CDR2: SGHRS and YFSETQ. The chain's CDR3 is CASSLGLAGEADTQYF. Written as DNA, the CDR3 is TGCGCCAGCAGCTTGGGACTAGCGGGAGAGGCGGATACGCAGTATTTT.

To note about this clonotype: A much larger clone differs by one base, so this may be a read error. This rearrangement joins TRBV10-3 to TRBJ2-7, with D possibly matching TRBD1 (6 bases). Per germline, CDR1 ENHRY and CDR2 SYGVKD. The CDR3 has 15 amino acids. CDR3 in DNA: TGTGCCGTCAGTGGATCTGACAGGAAGGCCTACGAGCAGTACTTC. It codes for CAVSGSDRKAYEQYF.

This clonotype was picked up many times. The chain links TRBV6-1 to TRBJ2-3; 7 bases fit TRBD2. Trimming took 10 bases from V and 4 from J; bases not matched to a gene: 11. The length of the CDR3 is 14 residues. Germline V gene lookup returns CDR1 MNHNS and CDR2 SASEGT. The CDR3, as DNA: TGTGCCACCAGGAGGGGCGGGAGTTCAGATACGCAGTATTTT. Amino acid sequence: CATRRGGSSDTQYF.

The genes are TRBV3-1 and TRBJ1-4, with 10 positions matching TRBD1. V was clipped by 1 base and J by 7 bases; unmatched bases: 3. The germline CDR1 and CDR2 sequences are LGHDT and YNNKEL (reference sequence). The CDR3 is made up of 15 amino acids. The CDR3 protein is CASSQGTGGAEKLFF. The CDR3 coding sequence is TGTGCCAGCAGCCAAGGGACAGGGGGGGCTGAAAAACTGTTTTTT.

The sample holds one count of this clonotype. A much more abundant neighbour one base away suggests this may be a read error. The genes are TRBV5-1 and TRBJ1-1, with D possibly TRBD1 on 5 matching bases. Germline lookup yields CDR1 SGHRS and CDR2 YFSETQ. The CDR3 runs 14 residues. CDR3: CASGAYGTGNEACF. DNA for the CDR3: TGCGCCAGCGGGGCCTACGGTACCGGCAATGAAGCTTGCTTT.

Concerning this clonotype: This may come from a read error, since a much larger clone is one base off. V is TRBV7-3 and J is TRBJ2-2; 7 bases are shared with TRBD1. The V gene's germline CDR1 is SGHTA and CDR2 FQGTGA. The CDR3 has 16 residues. The CDR3 sequence is CAISPPGQKNTGELFF. The CDR3 nucleotides are TGTGCCATCAGCCCGCCGGGACAGAAGAACACCGGGGAGCTGTTTTTT.

A few counts support this clonotype. The chain carries TRBV19 and TRBJ2-2; 11 bases line up with TRBD1. Germline assignment: CDR1 LNHDA and CDR2 SQIVND (reference sequence). Trimming at V came to 8 bases and at J to 7 bases, leaving 3 bases not matched to a gene. The CDR3 consists of 13 residues. CDR3 nucleotide sequence: TGTGCCAGTGGACAGGGGGCAGACGGGGAGCTGTTTTTT. This translates into CASGQGADGELFF.

This clonotype was counted at least ten times. The chain recombines TRBV6-1 with TRBJ2-1; D gene unclear. Trimming took 5 bases from V and 7 from J, leaving 18 bases between them. The CDR3 contains 15 residues. Germline V gene sequence: CDR1 MNHNS, CDR2 SASEGT. Here the CDR3 DNA reads TGTGCCAGCAGTTCCACAGACTCCAACTTGAATGAGCAGTTCTTC. The encoded protein is CASSSTDSNLNEQFF.

This clonotype has ten or more counts. V gene TRBV20-1 combines with J gene TRBJ2-5; D gene ambiguous. Germline V gene sequence: CDR1 DFQATT, CDR2 SNEGSKA (reference sequence). The CDR3 extends over 12 amino acids. Trimming shortened V by 3 bases and J by 6 bases, and 11 bases separated the two germline ends. CDR3 amino acids: CSASFRSQTQYF. The CDR3 DNA reads TGCAGTGCTAGTTTTAGGAGCCAGACCCAGTACTTC.

This clonotype was picked up many times. The chain employs TRBV20-1 and TRBJ1-4; D not certain. Germline V gene lookup returns CDR1 DFQATT and CDR2 SNEGSKA (reference sequence). This CDR3 region has 15 residues. V dropped 1 base and J dropped 0 bases, with 9 bases sitting between them. The chain's CDR3 is CSARAGRSTNEKLFF. CDR3 DNA: TGCAGTGCTAGAGCAGGACGGTCAACTAATGAAAAACTGTTTTTT.